The 25 T cell receptor beta chains below come from one sample, sequenced in a study of blood T cell repertoires in COVID-19. Clones were read by immunoSEQ multiplex PCR, and TCRdb kept only the in-frame ones, dropping some. In the table there are 210,000 or so clones, 70% to 85% of which are singletons. Sequenced material: peripheral blood. Receptors were obtained from a man aged 50-59 years who had recovered from COVID-19.

This sequence joins TRBV12-3 or TRBV12-4 and TRBJ1-2; D ambiguous. The CDR3 is made up of 11 amino acids. The V gene lost 4 bases and the J gene lost 8 bases, with 8 bases spanning the gap. The CDR3 DNA reads as TGTGCCAGCAGTTACGTTGGCGGCTACACCTTC. Protein sequence: CASSYVGGYTF.

This sequence joins TRBV5-6 and TRBJ1-1, with D possibly matching TRBD1 (6 bases). CDR1 SGHDT and CDR2 YYEEEE come from the germline V gene. The CDR3 covers 14 residues. Trimming cost V 1 base and J 10 bases, with 17 bases left between them. CDR3 DNA sequence: TGTGCCAGCAGCTTGCGGGGGGCCAGGGGTAGAGCTTTCTTT. The encoded protein is CASSLRGARGRAFF. Filled out from reference TRBV5-6 and TRBJ1-1, the complete variable domain reads DAGVTQSPTHLIKTRGQQVTLRCSPKSGHDTVSWYQQALGQGPQFIFQYYEEEERQRGNFPDRFSGHQFPNYSSELNVNALLLGDSALYLCASSLRGARGRAFFGQGTRLTVV.

This clone has only one observation. The genes are TRBV5-5 and TRBJ2-7; 8 bases are shared with TRBD1. Unmatched junction bases numbered 14, after V lost 4 bases and J lost 2 bases. Looked up from germline, CDR1 is SGHKS and CDR2 is YYEKEE (reference sequence). This CDR3 is 17 amino acids long. CDR3: CASSPGTGVPNPYEQYF. CDR3 bases: TGTGCCAGCAGCCCAGGGACAGGAGTACCGAACCCCTACGAGCAGTACTTC.

This chain connects TRBV10-1 to TRBJ1-1; tentative D call: TRBD1 (5 bases). V lost 6 bases and J lost 7, with 18 bases in between. The CDR3 has 14 amino acids. Germline values: CDR1 WNHNN, CDR2 SYGVQD (reference sequence). DNA for the CDR3: TGCGCCAGCAGCAAAGACAGCTTAACCGATGAAGCTTTCTTT. This gives the protein CASSKDSLTDEAFF.

This chain joins TRBV29-1 and TRBJ2-7; no clear D gene. Trimming left V 3 bases short and J 4 bases short, with 10 bases between. Germline CDR1 is SQVTM and CDR2 is ANQGSEA. The CDR3 extends over 12 amino acids. The CDR3, as DNA: TGCAGCGTTGACGGGTTTGGGTACGAGCAGTACTTC. It is translated as CSVDGFGYEQYF.

In nucleotides, the CDR3 is TGCAGTTCAGGGTTTTTGAGCGGCTACACCTTC. Its protein product is CSSGFLSGYTF. The chain uses TRBV20-1 and TRBJ1-2; weak D call: TRBD1 (5 bases). Germline CDR1 is DFQATT and CDR2 is SNEGSKA (reference sequence). V was trimmed by 8 bases and J by 8 bases, leaving 15 bases between them. The CDR3 is 11 residues long.

The chain recombines TRBV24-1 with TRBJ1-5; TRBD1 aligns across 9 bases. The germline V gene has CDR1 KGHDR and CDR2 SFDVKD. The CDR3 length is 15 residues. V shed 6 bases and J 4 bases; nucleotides not matched to a gene: 6. CDR3 sequence reads: CATSFGQGSNQPQHF. The CDR3 DNA sequence: TGTGCCACCAGTTTTGGACAGGGGAGTAATCAGCCCCAGCATTTT.

The chain carries TRBV6-1 and TRBJ1-6; D remains unclear. Germline lookup yields CDR1 MNHNS and CDR2 SASEGT. CDR3 length equals 14 residues. V was shortened by 1 base and J by 10 bases, with 11 bases between the two germline ends. CDR3 DNA sequence: TGTGCCAGCAGTGAAGTCGGGGAGGAGTCACCCCTCCACTTT. It translates to CASSEVGEESPLHF.

The rearrangement joins TRBV5-8 to TRBJ2-2; 9 bases align to TRBD1. The V segment lost 4 bases and the J segment 6 bases; nucleotides outside the gene matches: 10. CDR3 length: 16 residues. In germline, CDR1 is SGHTS, CDR2 YDEGEE. The CDR3 coding sequence is TGTGCCAGCAGCGGAAACCGGGACAGGGCATCCGGGGAGCTGTTTTTT. It translates to CASSGNRDRASGELFF.

J is TRBJ1-2 and V is TRBV27, with a weak D call TRBD1 (6 bases). With 5 bases removed from V and 5 bases from J, the gap between germline ends came to 21 bases. The germline CDR1 and CDR2 sequences are MNHEY and SMNVEV (reference sequence). The CDR3 consists of 16 residues. CDR3 region: CASSLTGFPRPYGYTF. Here the CDR3 DNA reads TGTGCCAGCAGTCTCACAGGGTTTCCGCGGCCTTATGGCTACACCTTC.

The chain employs TRBV7-2 and TRBJ2-1; TRBD2 agrees at 9 bases. Losses at the gene ends were 3 bases for V and 7 bases for J; bases not matched to a gene: 7. In germline, CDR1 is SGHTA, CDR2 FQGNSA. This CDR3 contains 15 residues. Written as DNA, the CDR3 is TGTGCCAGCAGCTTCGGGACTAGCAGATCAAATGAGCAGTTCTTC. Protein product: CASSFGTSRSNEQFF.

The chain uses TRBV5-1 and TRBJ1-1; 9 bases agree with TRBD1. J lost 0 bases, V lost 2 bases, and 11 bases had no gene match. The length of the CDR3 is 18 residues. CDR1 and CDR2 (germline): SGHRS, YFSETQ. The CDR3 DNA reads as TGCGCCAGCAGCTTTACATTTAGGACAGGGGCCTTGAACACTGAAGCTTTCTTT. It codes for CASSFTFRTGALNTEAFF.

The chain combines TRBV5-1 with TRBJ2-7; D remains unclear. V was cut by 5 bases and J by 3 bases, with 15 bases left in between. CDR1 and CDR2 from the germline V gene are SGHRS and YFSETQ. This CDR3 has 14 amino acids. The CDR3 sequence is CASRASGLHYEQYF. The CDR3 nucleotides are TGCGCCAGCAGGGCTTCCGGGTTGCACTACGAGCAGTACTTC.

The genes are TRBV5-1 and TRBJ2-3; 9 nucleotides agree with TRBD2. The CDR3 contains 15 residues. The germline gives CDR1 SGHRS, CDR2 YFSETQ. Trimming took 0 bases from V and 3 from J; bases not matched to a gene: 2. The CDR3 loop reads CASSLEAGGTDTQYF. The CDR3 region has the DNA TGCGCCAGCAGCTTGGAAGCGGGAGGAACAGATACGCAGTATTTT.

This chain connects TRBV5-6 to TRBJ1-4, with 8 bases aligning to TRBD1. Germline trimming cut 3 bases from V and 7 bases from J; bases unmatched to any gene: 11. The CDR3 is 16 amino acids. Per germline, CDR1 SGHDT and CDR2 YYEEEE. CDR3 protein: CASSSIDRGLGEKLFF. CDR3 coding DNA: TGTGCCAGCAGCTCGATAGACAGGGGTCTTGGTGAAAAACTGTTTTTT.

CDR3 amino acids: CASSLGTSSSYEQYF. Written as DNA, the CDR3 is TGTGCCAGCAGCTTAGGGACTAGTAGCTCCTACGAGCAGTACTTC. The rearrangement uses TRBV5-4 and TRBJ2-7; 8 nucleotides line up with TRBD2. Germline V gene data show CDR1 as SGHNT and CDR2 as YYREEE (reference sequence). This CDR3 region has 15 residues. J lost 0 bases, V lost 2 bases, and 4 bases had no gene match. Full variable domain (remainder filled in from reference TRBV5-4 and TRBJ2-7): ETGVTQSPTHLIKTRGQQVTLRCSSQSGHNTVSWYQQALGQGPQFIFQYYREEENGRGNFPPRFSGLQFPNYSSELNVNALELDDSALYLCASSLGTSSSYEQYFGPGTRLTVT.

V is TRBV7-9 and J is TRBJ2-3; D perhaps matches TRBD2 (5 bases). This CDR3 region has 13 residues. Trimming took off 5 bases at V and 4 bases at J, with 10 bases between the two ends. In germline, CDR1 is SEHNR, CDR2 FQNEAQ (reference sequence). CDR3 in amino acids: CASSPTSADTQYF. The CDR3 DNA is TGTGCCAGCAGCCCCACTAGTGCAGATACGCAGTATTTT.

This chain connects TRBV7-6 to TRBJ1-1; D possibly corresponds to TRBD1 (6 bases). CDR1 SGHVS and CDR2 FNYEAQ come from the germline V gene. The CDR3 has 12 residues. Deletions cut 0 bases from V and 7 bases from J, with 6 bases between. This CDR3 reads CASSLATGEAFF. CDR3 sequence (DNA): TGTGCCAGCAGCTTAGCGACAGGTGAAGCTTTCTTT.

The chain carries TRBV20-1 and TRBJ1-2; no reliable D call. The CDR3 contains 10 residues. CDR1 is DFQATT, CDR2 SNEGSKA, per germline (reference sequence). V gave up 7 bases and J gave up 4 bases, with 7 bases separating them. The CDR3 reads CSVNSYGYTF. CDR3 DNA sequence: TGCAGTGTGAACAGCTATGGCTACACCTTC.

The rearrangement uses TRBV3-1 (or the pseudogene TRBV3-2) and TRBJ2-1; 11 positions agree with TRBD2. V was pared by 4 bases and J by 7 bases, with 15 bases of the junction left unmatched. Germline lookup yields CDR1 LGHDT and CDR2 YNNKEL (reference sequence). CDR3 size: 18 residues. Written as DNA, the CDR3 is TGTGCCAGCAGCCTTCGAATATTAGCGGGAGGGCCGCTTAATGAGCAGTTCTTC. Amino acids: CASSLRILAGGPLNEQFF.

Comment on this clone: One junction end does not reproduce the germline sequence, and a read error may be involved. This rearrangement joins TRBV7-9 to TRBJ1-1; 9 nucleotides align to TRBD1. The CDR3 is 12 amino acids. The germline V gene encodes CDR1 SEHNR and CDR2 FQNEAQ (reference sequence). CDR3 protein: CASSLVQGAGRF. In DNA, the CDR3 is TGTGCCAGCAGCTTAGTACAGGGGGCTGGGCGATTT.

This clone was counted a few times. This rearrangement joins TRBV7-8 to TRBJ1-5; D is possibly TRBD1 (5 bases). There are 15 residues in the CDR3. Germline V CDR1 and CDR2: SGHVS, FQNEAQ. V lost 2 bases and J 6 bases, leaving 14 bases between the germline ends. The CDR3 loop is CASSLRGSAGQPQHF. For the CDR3, the DNA is TGTGCCAGCAGCTTAAGGGGTTCAGCGGGTCAGCCCCAGCATTTT.

The table lists this clone with a few counts. The rearrangement joins TRBV19 to TRBJ2-1, with TRBD1 matching 7 bases. The J segment lost 6 bases and the V segment lost 5 bases, leaving 13 bases of the junction unmatched. In germline, CDR1 is LNHDA, CDR2 SQIVND (reference sequence). CDR3 length: 16 amino acids. The CDR3, as DNA: TGTGCCAGTAGTCTAACGGGACAGAGGATAGGCAATGAGCAGTTCTTC. Translated: CASSLTGQRIGNEQFF. The complete variable domain, with remaining parts taken from reference TRBV19 and TRBJ2-1, reads DGGITQSPKYLFRKEGQNVTLSCEQNLNHDAMYWYRQDPGQGLRLIYYSQIVNDFQKGDIAEGYSVSREKKESFPLTVTSAQKNPTAFYLCASSLTGQRIGNEQFFGPGTRLTVL.

V gene TRBV9 combines with J gene TRBJ2-2; TRBD2 matches 7 bases. From germline, CDR1 is SGDLS and CDR2 YYNGEE. The CDR3 consists of 16 residues. The ends lost 4 bases at V and 6 bases at J; junction bases unmatched: 12. CDR3 in amino acids: CASSYRTSSLPGELFF. CDR3 sequence (DNA): TGTGCCAGCAGCTATCGGACTAGTTCCCTACCCGGGGAGCTGTTTTTT.

This clone was detected only once. The chain couples TRBV5-1 to TRBJ2-5; TRBD2 aligns across 7 bases. The CDR3 is made up of 16 amino acids. Germline V gene sequence: CDR1 SGHRS, CDR2 YFSETQ. The trim removed 3 bases at V and 2 bases at J, leaving 10 bases unmatched. The CDR3 protein is CASSWGGAPLQETQYF. The DNA of the CDR3 is TGCGCCAGCAGCTGGGGGGGAGCTCCCTTACAAGAGACCCAGTACTTC.